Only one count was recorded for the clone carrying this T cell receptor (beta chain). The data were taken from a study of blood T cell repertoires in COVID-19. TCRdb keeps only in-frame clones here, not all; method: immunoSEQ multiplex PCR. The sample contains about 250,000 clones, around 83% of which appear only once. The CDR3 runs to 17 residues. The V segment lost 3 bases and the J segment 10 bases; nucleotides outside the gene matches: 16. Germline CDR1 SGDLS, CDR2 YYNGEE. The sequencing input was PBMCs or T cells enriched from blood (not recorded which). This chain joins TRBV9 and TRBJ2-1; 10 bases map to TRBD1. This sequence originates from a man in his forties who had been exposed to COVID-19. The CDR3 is CASSATSRGQGVIEQFF. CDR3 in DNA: TGTGCCAGCAGCGCCACGAGTCGAGGACAGGGGGTGATCGAGCAGTTCTTC.